The clone carrying this T cell receptor beta chain was observed once. Its antigen remains unidentified. The entry originates in a study of shared clonotypes between healthy human individuals. Findings and limits, study-wide: Larger estimated richness was generally seen in naive subsets than in memory subsets.

Once extracted for a subset, genomic DNA was divided evenly among several immunoSEQ plates. The DNA input per sorted-subset replicate PCR was roughly 0.2 ug, corresponding to 25,000 to 35,000 T cell genomes. Libraries were prepared by immunoSEQ multiplex PCR; TCRdb keeps only in-frame clonotypes and omits some of them. The sample consists of more than 2,000,000 clones, more than 80% of them appearing once. CD45RA-negative memory and CD45RA+ naive subsets were split from the CD4+ cells. The receptor comes from a man between 18 and 29 years old in good health. Some clones in this sample may be carry-over from other donors' samples. Sequencing was done on a sample of naive CD4+ T cells from PBMCs. Stated subset: CD45RA+ positively selected.

CDR3 sequence (DNA): TGTGCCAGCAGCCCAGCGGGGCGGGAGGGCACCGGGGAGCTGTTTTTT. Residues: CASSPAGREGTGELFF. The rearrangement links TRBV5-5 to TRBJ2-2; 9 bases agree with TRBD2. J was trimmed by 4 bases and V by 4 bases; bases with no gene match: 8. The CDR3 is 16 residues long. Per germline, CDR1 SGHKS and CDR2 YYEKEE (reference sequence).